This T cell receptor (beta chain) was documented in a study of shared clonotypes between healthy human individuals. Across several immunoSEQ plates, the genomic DNA of each subset was split evenly. Sequencing was performed with immunoSEQ multiplex PCR; in TCRdb, only in-frame clones are kept and a portion is missing. The data contain about 560,000 clones, around 78% of them singletons. Each sample came from a Caucasian adult donor living in Nashville, Tennessee. Sample: PBMCs. This clonotype originated in a woman in her thirties or forties in good health. Some clones in this sample may be carry-over from other donors' samples.

The CDR3: CSVSTGSETQYF. The CDR3 nucleotides are TGCAGCGTTTCAACAGGGAGCGAGACCCAGTACTTC. The chain couples TRBV29-1 to TRBJ2-5; D possibly corresponds to TRBD1 (6 bases). CDR1 and CDR2 (germline): SQVTM, ANQGSEA. The V end lost 5 bases, the J end lost 5 bases, and 12 bases lay between the germline ends. The CDR3 length is 12 residues.